The clone carrying this TCR beta chain was observed at least ten times. Its specificity is unknown. Researchers amplified the TCR beta CDR3 regions from RNA transcripts. TCR CDR3 underwent first-round RT-PCR with the HTBI primer set. TCRdb called the multiplex PCR reads again in MiXCR, with one record for every CDR3 protein. The table shows a few hundred thousand distinct CDR3 sequences, with about 20% occurring only once. Trimming shortened V by 6 bases and J by 5 bases, and 16 bases separated the two germline ends. The germline V gene has CDR1 MDHEN and CDR2 SYDVKM. The CDR3 runs 14 residues. The source of the sample is a study of T cells in Graves' hyperthyroidism and ophthalmopathy. Study conclusions and caveats: Before onset, by a median of approximately 6.8 months, the model predicted ophthalmopathy.

J is TRBJ1-1 and V is TRBV28; D perhaps matches TRBD1 (5 bases). The sample comprised blood. This clonotype originated in a woman in her 70s with Graves' ophthalmopathy. Here the CDR3 DNA reads TGTGCCAGCAGGAAAGGGATCTCAGGGACTGAAGCTTTCTTT. It is translated as CASRKGISGTEAFF.